The 5 T cell receptor beta chains below all came from one sample that was sequenced in a study of cytomegalovirus exposure and HLA in healthy donors. PCR employed 60 Vbeta and 13 Jbeta primers. TCRdb's table, derived via immunoSEQ multiplex PCR, lists solely in-frame clones and lacks some. Of about 120,000 clones in the sample, around three quarters were seen once. The sample taken for sequencing was PBMCs. These receptors all come from a woman aged 35 to 49 in good health and CMV-seropositive.

The chain employs TRBV6-1 and TRBJ1-1; weak D call: TRBD1 (5 bases). Per the germline V gene, CDR1 is MNHNS and CDR2 is SASEGT. V was trimmed by 8 bases and J by 10 bases, leaving 17 bases between them. CDR3 size: 12 residues. In DNA, the CDR3 is TGTGCCAGCTCCGGTCGGGGGTATACAGCTTTCTTT. It encodes CASSGRGYTAFF.

This chain links TRBV11-2 with TRBJ2-7, with 8 bases that match TRBD1. Trimming removed 1 base from V and 6 bases from J; junction bases left unmatched: 2. Germline values: CDR1 SGHAT, CDR2 FQNNGV. This CDR3 region has 13 residues. The CDR3 region has the DNA TGTGCCAGCAGCTTAGCAGGGGGCGCCGAGCAGTACTTC. Amino acid sequence: CASSLAGGAEQYF.

CDR3 nucleotide sequence: TGTGCCAGCAGCTTAATCAAAAGGCAGGGAAGGCAGAACACCATATATTTT. Protein sequence: CASSLIKRQGRQNTIYF. The rearrangement joins TRBV7-9 to TRBJ1-3, with D perhaps matching TRBD1 (5 bases). V was clipped by 2 bases and J by 7 bases, with 21 bases between them. This CDR3 region has 17 residues. Germline lookup yields CDR1 SEHNR and CDR2 FQNEAQ (reference sequence).

The chain recombines TRBV2 with TRBJ1-1; 8 nucleotides agree with TRBD1. V was pared by 4 bases and J by 6 bases, with 4 bases of the junction left unmatched. Germline V gene lookup returns CDR1 SNHLY and CDR2 FYNNEI. This CDR3 spans 13 amino acids. CDR3 nucleotide sequence: TGTGCCAGCAGTGCACAGGGGGGCCCTGAAGCTTTCTTT. Protein: CASSAQGGPEAFF.

CDR3 residues: CASSLADSYGYTF. In nucleotides, the CDR3 is TGTGCCAGCAGCTTAGCGGACAGCTATGGCTACACCTTC. The gene calls are TRBV7-9 and TRBJ1-2, with a possible D match to TRBD1 (6 bases). Germline V CDR1 and CDR2: SEHNR, FQNEAQ (reference sequence). V lost 0 bases to trimming and J lost 4 bases, with 6 bases between them. CDR3 length equals 13 residues. Supplemented by reference TRBV7-9 and TRBJ1-2, the full variable domain reads DTGVSQNPRHKITKRGQNVTFRCDPISEHNRLYWYRQTLGQGPEFLTYFQNEAQLEKSRLLSDRFSAERPKGSFSTLEIQRTEQGDSAMYLCASSLADSYGYTFGSGTRLTVV.